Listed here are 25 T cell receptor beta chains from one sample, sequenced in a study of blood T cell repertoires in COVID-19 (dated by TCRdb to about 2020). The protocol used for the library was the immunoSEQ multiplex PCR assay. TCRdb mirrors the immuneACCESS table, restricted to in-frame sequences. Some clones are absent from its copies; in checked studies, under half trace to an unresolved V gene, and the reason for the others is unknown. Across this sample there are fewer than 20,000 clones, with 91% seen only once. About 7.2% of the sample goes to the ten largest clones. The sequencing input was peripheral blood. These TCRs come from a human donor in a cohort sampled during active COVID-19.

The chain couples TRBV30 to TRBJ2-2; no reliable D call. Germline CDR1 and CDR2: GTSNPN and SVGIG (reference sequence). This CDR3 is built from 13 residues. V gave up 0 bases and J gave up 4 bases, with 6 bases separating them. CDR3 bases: TGTGCCTGGAGTGTACAGTCCACCGGGGAGCTGTTTTTT. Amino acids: CAWSVQSTGELFF. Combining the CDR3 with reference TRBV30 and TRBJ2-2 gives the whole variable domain SQTIHQWPATLVQPVGSPLSLECTVEGTSNPNLYWYRQAAGRGLQLLFYSVGIGQISSEVPQNLSASRPQDRQFILSSKKLLLSDSGFYLCAWSVQSTGELFFGEGSRLTVL.

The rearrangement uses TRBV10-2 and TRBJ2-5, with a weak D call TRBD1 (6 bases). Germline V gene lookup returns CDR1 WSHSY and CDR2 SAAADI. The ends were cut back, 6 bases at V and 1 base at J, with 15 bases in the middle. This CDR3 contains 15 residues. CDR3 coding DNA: TGCGCCAGCAGCCTTCAGCCGGACAGCCAAGAGACCCAGTACTTC. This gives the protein CASSLQPDSQETQYF.

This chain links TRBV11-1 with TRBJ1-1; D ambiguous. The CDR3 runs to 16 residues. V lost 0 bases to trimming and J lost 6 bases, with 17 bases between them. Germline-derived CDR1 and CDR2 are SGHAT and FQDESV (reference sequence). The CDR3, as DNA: TGTGCCAGCAGCTTAGCGCTACCAGGTTCGGGAGCTGAAGCTTTCTTT. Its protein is CASSLALPGSGAEAFF.

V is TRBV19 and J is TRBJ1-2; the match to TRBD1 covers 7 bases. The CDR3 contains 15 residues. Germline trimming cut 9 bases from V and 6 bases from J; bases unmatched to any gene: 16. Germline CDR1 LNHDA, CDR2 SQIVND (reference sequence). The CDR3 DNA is TGTGCCAGCCTCTCGACCGGGACAGCAAAGAATGGCTACACCTTC. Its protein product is CASLSTGTAKNGYTF.

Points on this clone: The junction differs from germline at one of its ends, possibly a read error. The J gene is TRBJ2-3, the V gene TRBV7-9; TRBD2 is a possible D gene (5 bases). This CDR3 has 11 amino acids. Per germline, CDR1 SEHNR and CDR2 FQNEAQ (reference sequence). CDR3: CASSQTVSEVF. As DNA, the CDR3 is TGTGCCAGCAGCCAGACCGTCTCGGAGGTTTTT.

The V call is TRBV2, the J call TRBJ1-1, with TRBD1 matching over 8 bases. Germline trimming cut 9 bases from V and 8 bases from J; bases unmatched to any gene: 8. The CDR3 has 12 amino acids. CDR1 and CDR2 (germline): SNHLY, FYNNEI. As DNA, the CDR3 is TGTGCCAGTCACAGGGGGTATGGGGAAGCTTTCTTT. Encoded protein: CASHRGYGEAFF.

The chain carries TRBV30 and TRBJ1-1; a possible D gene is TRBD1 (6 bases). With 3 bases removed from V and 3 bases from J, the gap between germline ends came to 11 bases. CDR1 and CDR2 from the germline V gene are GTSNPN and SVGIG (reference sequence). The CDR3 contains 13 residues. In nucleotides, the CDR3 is TGTGCCTGGAGGGGACATTCCGACACTGAAGCTTTCTTT. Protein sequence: CAWRGHSDTEAFF. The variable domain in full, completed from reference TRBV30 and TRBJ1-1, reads SQTIHQWPATLVQPVGSPLSLECTVEGTSNPNLYWYRQAAGRGLQLLFYSVGIGQISSEVPQNLSASRPQDRQFILSSKKLLLSDSGFYLCAWRGHSDTEAFFGQGTRLTVV.

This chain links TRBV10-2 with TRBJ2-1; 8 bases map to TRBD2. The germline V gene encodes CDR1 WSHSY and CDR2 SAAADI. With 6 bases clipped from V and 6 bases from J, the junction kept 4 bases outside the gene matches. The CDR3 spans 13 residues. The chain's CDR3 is CASRIAGTNEQFF. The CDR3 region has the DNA TGCGCCAGCAGGATAGCGGGGACCAATGAGCAGTTCTTC.

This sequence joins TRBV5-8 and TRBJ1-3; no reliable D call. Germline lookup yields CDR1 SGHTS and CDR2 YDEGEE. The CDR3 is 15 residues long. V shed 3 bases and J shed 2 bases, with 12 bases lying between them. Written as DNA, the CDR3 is TGTGCCAGCAGCTCTCCAGGTTTAACTGGAAACACCATATATTTT. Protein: CASSSPGLTGNTIYF.

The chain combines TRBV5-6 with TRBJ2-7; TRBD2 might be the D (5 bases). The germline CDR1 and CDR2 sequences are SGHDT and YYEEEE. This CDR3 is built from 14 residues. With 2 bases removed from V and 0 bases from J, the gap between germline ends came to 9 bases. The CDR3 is CASSFGTSSYEQYF. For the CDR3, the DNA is TGTGCCAGCAGCTTCGGCACTAGCTCCTACGAGCAGTACTTC.

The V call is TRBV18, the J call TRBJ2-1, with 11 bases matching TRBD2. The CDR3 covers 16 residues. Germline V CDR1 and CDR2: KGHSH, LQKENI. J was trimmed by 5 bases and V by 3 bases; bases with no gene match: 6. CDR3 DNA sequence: TGTGCCAGCTCACCTCTAGCGGGAGGACCCGACAATGAGCAGTTCTTC. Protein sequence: CASSPLAGGPDNEQFF.

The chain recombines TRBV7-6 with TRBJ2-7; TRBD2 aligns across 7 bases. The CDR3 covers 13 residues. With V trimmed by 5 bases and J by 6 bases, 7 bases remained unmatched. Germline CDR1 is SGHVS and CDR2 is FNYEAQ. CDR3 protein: CASSLGREGEQYF. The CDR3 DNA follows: TGTGCCAGCAGCCTGGGCAGGGAGGGCGAGCAGTACTTC.

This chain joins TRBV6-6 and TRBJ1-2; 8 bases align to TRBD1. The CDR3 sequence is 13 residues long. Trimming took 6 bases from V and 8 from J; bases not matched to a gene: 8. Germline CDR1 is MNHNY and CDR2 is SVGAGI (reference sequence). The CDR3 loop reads CASRTQGARGYTF. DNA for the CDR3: TGTGCCAGCAGGACCCAGGGGGCTCGGGGCTACACCTTC.

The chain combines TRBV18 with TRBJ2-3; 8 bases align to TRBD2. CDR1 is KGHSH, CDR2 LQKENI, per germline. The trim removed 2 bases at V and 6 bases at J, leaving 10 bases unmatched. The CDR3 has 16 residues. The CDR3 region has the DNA TGTGCCAGCTCACCAGGACGGGGGGGCCTCGGCGATACGCAGTATTTT. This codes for CASSPGRGGLGDTQYF.

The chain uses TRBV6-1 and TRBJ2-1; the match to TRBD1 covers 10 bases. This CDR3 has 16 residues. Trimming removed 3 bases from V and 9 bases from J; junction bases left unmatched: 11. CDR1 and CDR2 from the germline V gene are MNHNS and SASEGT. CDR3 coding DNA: TGTGCCAGCAGTGATATTATTGGACAGGGGGGGGTTGAGCAGTTCTTC. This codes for CASSDIIGQGGVEQFF.

The CDR3 sequence: CASSLDRGRGNEQFF. The CDR3 region has the DNA TGCGCCAGCAGCCTGGACAGGGGGCGCGGGAATGAGCAGTTCTTC. The chain uses TRBV5-1 and TRBJ2-1; TRBD1 aligns across 11 bases. From germline, CDR1 is SGHRS and CDR2 YFSETQ. With 4 bases clipped from V and 7 bases from J, the junction kept 7 bases outside the gene matches. The CDR3 length is 15 residues.

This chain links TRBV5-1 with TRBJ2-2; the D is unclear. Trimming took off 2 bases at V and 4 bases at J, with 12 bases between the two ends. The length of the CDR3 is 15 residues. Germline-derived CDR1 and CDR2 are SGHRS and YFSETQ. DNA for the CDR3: TGCGCCAGCAGCTTATTGGCGCCGGGCACCGGGGAGCTGTTTTTT. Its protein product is CASSLLAPGTGELFF.

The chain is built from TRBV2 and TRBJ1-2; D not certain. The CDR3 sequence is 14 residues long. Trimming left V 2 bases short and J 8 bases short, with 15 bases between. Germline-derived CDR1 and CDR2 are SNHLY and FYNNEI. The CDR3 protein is CASSELNRAGGYTF. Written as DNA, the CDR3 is TGTGCCAGCAGTGAATTGAACAGAGCGGGCGGCTACACCTTC.

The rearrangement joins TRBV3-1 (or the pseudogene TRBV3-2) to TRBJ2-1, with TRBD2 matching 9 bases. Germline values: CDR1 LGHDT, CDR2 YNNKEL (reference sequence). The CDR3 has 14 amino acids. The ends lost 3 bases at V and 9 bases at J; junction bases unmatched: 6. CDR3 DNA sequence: TGTGCCAGCAGCCAGGGGGTAGCGGGAGCTGAGCAGTTCTTC. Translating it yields CASSQGVAGAEQFF.

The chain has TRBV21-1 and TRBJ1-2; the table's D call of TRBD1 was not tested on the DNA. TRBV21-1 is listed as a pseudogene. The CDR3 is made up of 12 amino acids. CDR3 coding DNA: TGTGCCAGCATCAAACCTGGACAGGGCTACACCTTC. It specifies CASIKPGQGYTF.

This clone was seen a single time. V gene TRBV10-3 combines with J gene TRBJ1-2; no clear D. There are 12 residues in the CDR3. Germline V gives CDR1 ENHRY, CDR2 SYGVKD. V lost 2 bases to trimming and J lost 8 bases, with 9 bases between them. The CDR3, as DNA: TGTGCCATCAGTGAGGAGGGAGACGGCTACACCTTC. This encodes CAISEEGDGYTF.

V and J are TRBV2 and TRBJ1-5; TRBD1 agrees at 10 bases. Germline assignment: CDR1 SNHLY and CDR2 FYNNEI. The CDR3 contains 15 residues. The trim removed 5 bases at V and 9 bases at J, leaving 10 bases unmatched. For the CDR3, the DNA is TGTGCCAGCAGTCCGGGACAGGGGTCGTTCGGGCCCCAGCATTTT. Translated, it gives CASSPGQGSFGPQHF.

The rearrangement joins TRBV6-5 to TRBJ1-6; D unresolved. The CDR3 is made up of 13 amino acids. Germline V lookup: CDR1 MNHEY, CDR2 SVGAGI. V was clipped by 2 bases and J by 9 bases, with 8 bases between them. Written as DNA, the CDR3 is TGTGCCAGCAGTTACCGGGAGCTTTCACCCCTCCACTTT. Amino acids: CASSYRELSPLHF.

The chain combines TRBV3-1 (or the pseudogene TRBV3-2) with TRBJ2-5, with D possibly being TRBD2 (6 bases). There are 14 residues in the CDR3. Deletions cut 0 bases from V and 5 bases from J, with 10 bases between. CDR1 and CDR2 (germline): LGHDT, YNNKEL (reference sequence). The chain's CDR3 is CASSQDPGSETQYF. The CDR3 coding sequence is TGTGCCAGCAGCCAAGATCCCGGGAGTGAGACCCAGTACTTC.

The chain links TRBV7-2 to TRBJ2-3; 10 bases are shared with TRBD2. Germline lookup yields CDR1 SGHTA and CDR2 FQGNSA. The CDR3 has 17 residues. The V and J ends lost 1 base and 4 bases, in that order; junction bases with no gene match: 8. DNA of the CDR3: TGTGCCAGCAGCTTAGTAGCGGGGGGAGTTTTAGCAGATACGCAGTATTTT. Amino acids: CASSLVAGGVLADTQYF.